The clone carrying this T cell receptor (beta chain) was observed a few times. Profiling relied on immunoSEQ multiplex PCR, and the TCRdb table lists in-frame clones only, not all of them. The repertoire has 66,000 or so clones, about nine tenths of them found once; the top ten carry 2% to 2.5%. Losses at the gene ends were 4 bases for V and 5 bases for J; bases not matched to a gene: 8. This CDR3 region has 15 residues. In germline, CDR1 is SGHDN, CDR2 FVKESK. This sample was taken from a study of OX40 agonist ivuxolimab in advanced cancers. Sample: CD4+ or CD8+ T cells sorted from blood, taken in a trial of the OX40 agonist ivuxolimab. This clonotype was sampled from an adult with an advanced solid tumor such as melanoma, head and neck, liver or kidney cancer. The chain joins TRBV14 to TRBJ2-7; TRBD1 matches 10 bases. In DNA form, the CDR3 reads TGTGCCAGCAGCCTTACCGGGACAGGGGTTGACGAGCAGTACTTC. Translated, it gives CASSLTGTGVDEQYF.